This T cell receptor beta chain was sequenced for a study of cytomegalovirus exposure and HLA in healthy donors. In the PCR, 60 Vbeta and 13 Jbeta primers were used. Sequencing was performed with immunoSEQ multiplex PCR; in TCRdb, only in-frame clones are kept and a portion is missing. The data contain some 100,000 clones, 76% of them singletons. There are 13 residues in the CDR3. The germline V gene encodes CDR1 WSHSY and CDR2 SAAADI. V dropped 8 bases and J dropped 7; count of bases not matched to a gene: 5. The receptor was derived from a man aged 35 to 55 in good health and CMV-seronegative. The sequencing sample was made of PBMCs. This sequence joins TRBV10-2 and TRBJ2-5; TRBD2 agrees at 12 bases. This chain's CDR3 is CASAASGGGTQYF. The CDR3 DNA reads as TGCGCCAGCGCGGCTAGCGGGGGGGGGACCCAGTACTTC.